A selection of T cell receptor beta chains follows, all from one sample in a study of T cell repertoires in ileal Crohn's disease. Clones were sequenced by immunoSEQ multiplex PCR, and TCRdb holds only the in-frame ones, with some missing. The top ten hold roughly 7.3% of the sample, which has about 3,800 clones, about 86% seen once. Sequenced: ileal tissue. The receptors derive from an adult with Crohn's disease. CDR3s include the opening cysteine and the closing phenylalanine or tryptophan. D genes are given only for firm matches. The size field is filled for only some rows; it gives once, few, many or a size class.

clone_size: -
j_call: TRBJ2-7
d_call: -
v_call: TRBV7-9
cdr3_aa: CASSFPKTGTSYEQYF
cdr3_nt: TGTGCCAGCAGCTTCCCTAAGACAGGAACCTCCTACGAGCAGTACTTC

clone_size: once
j_call: TRBJ1-1
d_call: -
v_call: TRBV5-1
cdr3_aa: CASKLSMNTEAFF
cdr3_nt: TGCGCCAGCAAGCTCTCCATGAACACTGAAGCTTTCTTT

clone_size: -
j_call: TRBJ1-2
d_call: -
v_call: TRBV30
cdr3_aa: CAWSYPYGYTF
cdr3_nt: TGTGCCTGGAGCTACCCATATGGCTACACCTTC

clone_size: few
j_call: TRBJ1-5
d_call: -
v_call: TRBV10-3
cdr3_aa: CAISAGYSNQPQHF
cdr3_nt: TGTGCCATCAGTGCAGGGTACAGCAATCAGCCCCAGCATTTT

clone_size: few
j_call: TRBJ2-1
d_call: -
v_call: TRBV9
cdr3_aa: CASAESSYNEQFF
cdr3_nt: TGTGCCAGTGCGGAGAGCTCCTACAATGAGCAGTTCTTC

clone_size: -
j_call: TRBJ1-2
d_call: -
v_call: TRBV20-1
cdr3_aa: CSATTGNGYTF
cdr3_nt: TGCAGTGCTACCACAGGGAATGGCTACACCTTC

clone_size: -
j_call: TRBJ2-7
d_call: -
v_call: TRBV2
cdr3_aa: CASSPRGSYEQYF
cdr3_nt: TGTGCCAGCAGTCCCCGAGGGTCCTACGAGCAGTACTTC

clone_size: -
j_call: TRBJ1-3
d_call: TRBD1
v_call: TRBV5-1
cdr3_aa: CASRPQGVAGNTIYF
cdr3_nt: TGCGCCAGCAGGCCTCAGGGGGTGGCTGGAAACACCATATATTTT

clone_size: -
j_call: TRBJ2-2
d_call: TRBD1
v_call: TRBV5-1
cdr3_aa: CASSSRQGAFTGELFF
cdr3_nt: TGCGCCAGCAGCTCCCGACAGGGGGCCTTCACCGGGGAGCTGTTTTTT

clone_size: once
j_call: TRBJ1-1
d_call: -
v_call: TRBV30
cdr3_aa: CAWSVGVNTEAFF
cdr3_nt: TGTGCCTGGAGTGTAGGGGTGAACACTGAAGCTTTCTTT

clone_size: -
j_call: TRBJ2-3
d_call: -
v_call: TRBV9
cdr3_aa: CASSVELYRTDTQYF
cdr3_nt: TGTGCCAGCAGCGTAGAACTATACCGCACAGATACGCAGTATTTT

clone_size: -
j_call: TRBJ2-1
d_call: TRBD2
v_call: TRBV6-1
cdr3_aa: CASSVAGGGNEQFF
cdr3_nt: TGTGCCAGCAGCGTAGCGGGGGGGGGCAATGAGCAGTTCTTC

clone_size: once
j_call: TRBJ2-1
d_call: -
v_call: TRBV19
cdr3_aa: CASRAGRSSYNEQFF
cdr3_nt: TGTGCCAGCCGGGCGGGACGGAGCTCCTACAATGAGCAGTTCTTC

clone_size: -
j_call: TRBJ2-1
d_call: -
v_call: TRBV5-5
cdr3_aa: CASSLDSYNEQFF
cdr3_nt: TGTGCCAGCAGCTTGGACAGTTACAATGAGCAGTTCTTC

clone_size: -
j_call: TRBJ1-3
d_call: -
v_call: TRBV7-9
cdr3_aa: CASSSTTGAGNTIYF
cdr3_nt: TGTGCCAGCAGCTCAACCACAGGCGCCGGAAACACCATATATTTT

clone_size: once
j_call: TRBJ1-1
d_call: -
v_call: TRBV6-1
cdr3_aa: CASMKGENTEAFF
cdr3_nt: TGTGCCAGCATGAAGGGAGAGAACACTGAAGCTTTCTTT

clone_size: -
j_call: TRBJ2-3
d_call: TRBD2
v_call: TRBV6-1
cdr3_aa: CASEGAGGGTDTQYF
cdr3_nt: TGTGCCAGCGAAGGAGCGGGAGGAGGAACAGATACGCAGTATTTT

clone_size: -
j_call: TRBJ2-5
d_call: TRBD2
v_call: TRBV9
cdr3_aa: CASSVGTSGGILVETQYF
cdr3_nt: TGTGCCAGCAGCGTAGGGACTAGCGGGGGGATATTGGTGGAGACCCAGTACTTC

clone_size: -
j_call: TRBJ1-2
d_call: -
v_call: TRBV5-5
cdr3_aa: CASSLTGSMGYTF
cdr3_nt: TGTGCCAGCAGCTTGACAGGGTCTATGGGCTACACCTTC

clone_size: -
j_call: TRBJ2-1
d_call: -
v_call: TRBV2
cdr3_aa: CASSEFRNPPREFF
cdr3_nt: TGTGCCAGCAGTGAATTTCGGAATCCTCCCAGGGAGTTCTTC

clone_size: -
j_call: TRBJ2-7
d_call: TRBD1
v_call: TRBV5-4
cdr3_aa: CASSLMTGRDEQYF
cdr3_nt: TGTGCCAGCAGCTTGATGACAGGGCGGGACGAGCAGTACTTC

clone_size: -
j_call: TRBJ1-2
d_call: TRBD1
v_call: TRBV5-1
cdr3_aa: CASSLGQGADGYTF
cdr3_nt: TGCGCCAGCAGCTTGGGACAGGGGGCTGATGGCTACACCTTC

clone_size: -
j_call: TRBJ2-7
d_call: -
v_call: TRBV4-2
cdr3_aa: CASSLAVGGGFPEQYF
cdr3_nt: TGTGCCAGCAGCCTAGCTGTCGGAGGGGGCTTCCCCGAGCAGTACTTC

clone_size: -
j_call: TRBJ2-2
d_call: TRBD2
v_call: TRBV6-5
cdr3_aa: CASSLTSGPFTGELFF
cdr3_nt: TGTGCCAGCAGTTTGACTAGCGGCCCATTCACCGGGGAGCTGTTTTTT

clone_size: -
j_call: TRBJ1-1
d_call: -
v_call: TRBV19
cdr3_aa: CASSAGRRAFF
cdr3_nt: TGTGCCAGTAGTGCCGGGAGGAGGGCTTTCTTT

clone_size: once
j_call: TRBJ2-7
d_call: TRBD1
v_call: TRBV2
cdr3_aa: CASRTTGIVYEQYF
cdr3_nt: TGTGCCAGCAGAACGACAGGGATAGTCTACGAGCAGTACTTC

clone_size: -
j_call: TRBJ1-2
d_call: -
v_call: TRBV4-2
cdr3_aa: CASSQRQAEGYTF
cdr3_nt: TGTGCCAGCAGCCAACGGCAGGCAGAAGGCTACACCTTC

clone_size: -
j_call: TRBJ1-6
d_call: -
v_call: TRBV9
cdr3_aa: CASSPRDTSPLHF
cdr3_nt: TGTGCCAGCAGCCCTCGGGACACTTCACCCCTCCACTTT